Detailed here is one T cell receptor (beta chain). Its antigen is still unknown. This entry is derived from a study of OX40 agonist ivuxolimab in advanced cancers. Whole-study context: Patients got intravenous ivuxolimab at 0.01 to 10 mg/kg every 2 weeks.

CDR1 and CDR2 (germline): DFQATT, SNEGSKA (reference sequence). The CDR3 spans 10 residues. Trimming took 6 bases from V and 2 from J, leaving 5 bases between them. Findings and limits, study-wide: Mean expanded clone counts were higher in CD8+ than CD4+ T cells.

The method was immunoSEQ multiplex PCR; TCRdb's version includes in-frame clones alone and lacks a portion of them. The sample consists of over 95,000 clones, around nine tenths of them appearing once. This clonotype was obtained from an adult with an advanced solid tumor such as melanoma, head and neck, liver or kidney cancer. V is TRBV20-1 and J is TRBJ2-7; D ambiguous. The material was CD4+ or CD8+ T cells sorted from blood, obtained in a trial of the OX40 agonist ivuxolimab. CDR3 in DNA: TGCAGTGCGAAAGCCTACGAGCAGTACTTC. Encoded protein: CSAKAYEQYF.